A selection of T cell receptor beta chains follows, all from one sample in a study of blood T cell repertoires in COVID-19. This table comes from immunoSEQ multiplex PCR, and its TCRdb copy is limited to in-frame clones, with some not included. The sample consists of more than 45,000 clones, about nine tenths of them appearing once. Specimen: peripheral blood. The receptors were sampled from an elderly woman with COVID-19, enrolled during active disease. Both conserved end residues are part of each CDR3. Fields, in order: clone size, D gene, J gene, V gene, CDR3 protein, CDR3 DNA. The D gene is left open where the match is weak. Only part of the rows carry a size: once, few, many, or a class if the clone is expanded.

NA | NA | TRBJ1-1 | TRBV28 | CASNQGGTLGNTEAFF | TGTGCCAGCAACCAGGGCGGAACGCTGGGGAACACTGAAGCTTTCTTT
NA | TRBD1 | TRBJ1-2 | TRBV5-1 | CASSSGDRKNYGYTF | TGCGCCAGCAGCTCGGGGGACAGAAAAAACTATGGCTACACCTTC
NA | NA | TRBJ2-7 | TRBV11-3 | CASSLDSSFSYEQYF | TGTGCCAGCAGTCTTGACAGTTCTTTCTCCTACGAGCAGTACTTC
few | TRBD2 | TRBJ2-7 | TRBV28 | CASTARAGSSYEQYF | TGTGCCAGCACCGCCCGAGCGGGGAGCTCCTACGAGCAGTACTTC
NA | TRBD1 | TRBJ2-7 | TRBV4-1 | CASSQGEDRVHEQYF | TGCGCCAGCAGCCAAGGAGAGGACAGGGTACACGAGCAGTACTTC
once | NA | TRBJ2-7 | TRBV18 | CASSPSTAYEQYF | TGTGCCAGCTCACCGTCGACAGCCTACGAGCAGTACTTC
NA | TRBD1 | TRBJ1-1 | TRBV5-4 | CASSFSPTIRGTEAFF | TGTGCCAGCAGCTTTTCGCCGACGATCAGGGGGACTGAAGCTTTCTTT
NA | TRBD2 | TRBJ2-7 | TRBV7-2 | CASSFSPPAGGSF | TGTGCCAGCAGCTTCAGCCCACCAGCGGGAGGCAGCTTC
NA | TRBD1 | TRBJ2-5 | TRBV18 | CASSHDRGLEETQYF | TGTGCCAGCTCACACGACAGGGGGCTAGAAGAGACCCAGTACTTC
NA | TRBD1 | TRBJ1-2 | TRBV10-3 | CAISEEDRGIYGYTF | TGTGCCATCAGTGAGGAAGACAGGGGAATCTATGGCTACACCTTC
NA | NA | TRBJ1-1 | TRBV4-1 | CASSQDRVGVYTEAFF | TGCGCCAGCAGCCAAGATCGGGTGGGTGTATACACTGAAGCTTTCTTT
few | NA | TRBJ1-1 | TRBV19 | CASSTGRNTEAFF | TGTGCCAGTAGTACGGGGAGGAACACTGAAGCTTTCTTT
NA | NA | TRBJ2-7 | TRBV27 | CASSLPDSYEQYF | TGTGCCAGCAGTTTACCCGACAGTTACGAGCAGTACTTC
once | NA | TRBJ1-1 | TRBV7-9 | CASSSRGNVLFF | TGTGCCAGCAGCTCAAGAGGGAACGTCCTGTTCTTT
NA | NA | TRBJ2-1 | TRBV10-3 | CAITGGLANEQFF | TGTGCCATCACTGGGGGACTGGCCAATGAGCAGTTCTTC
NA | TRBD1 | TRBJ2-3 | TRBV19 | CASKDRGGLPDTQYF | TGTGCCAGTAAGGACAGGGGGGGACTTCCAGATACGCAGTATTTT
few | TRBD1 | TRBJ1-2 | TRBV29-1 | CSVSTGALRSYGYTF | TGCAGCGTGTCGACAGGGGCCCTTAGGAGCTATGGCTACACCTTC
NA | NA | TRBJ1-2 | TRBV5-4 | CASSLAAGSNYGYTF | TGTGCCAGCAGCTTGGCTGCAGGGTCTAACTATGGCTACACCTTC
NA | TRBD2 | TRBJ2-2 | TRBV5-1 | CASSSGGTGELFF | TGCGCCAGCAGCTCGGGGGGCACCGGGGAGCTGTTTTTT
NA | NA | TRBJ1-1 | TRBV7-2 | CASSSQGNTEAFF | TGTGCCAGCAGCTCCCAGGGTAACACTGAAGCTTTCTTT
once | TRBD2 | TRBJ2-7 | TRBV27 | CASRRTSLTSSYEQYF | TGTGCCAGCAGAAGGACTAGCCTAACAAGCTCCTACGAGCAGTACTTC
NA | NA | TRBJ1-1 | TRBV7-2 | CASSLQGFGTEAFF | TGTGCCAGCAGCCTGCAGGGCTTCGGCACTGAAGCTTTCTTT
NA | NA | TRBJ2-5 | TRBV6-1 | CASSETSAVTAQETQYF | TGTGCCAGCAGTGAAACCTCTGCGGTGACAGCACAAGAGACCCAGTACTTC
NA | NA | TRBJ1-2 | TRBV11-2 | CASSTVRGFYGYTF | TGTGCCAGCAGCACCGTCCGGGGGTTCTATGGCTACACCTTC
NA | NA | TRBJ2-1 | TRBV24-1 | CATSDARLSSYNEQFF | TGTGCCACCAGTGACGCGAGGCTAAGCTCCTACAATGAGCAGTTCTTC